Below, 28 T cell receptor beta chains from the same sample are listed, as sequenced in a study of blood T cell repertoires in COVID-19. Only in-frame clones appear in the TCRdb table, and some are missing; sequencing was by immunoSEQ multiplex PCR. This table has roughly 150,000 clones, approximately 88% appearing once. Sequencing was carried out using peripheral blood. These receptors came from a man between 60 and 70 years old with acute or convalescent COVID-19.

This chain connects TRBV29-1 to TRBJ2-1; TRBD1 agrees at 9 bases. V lost 4 bases to trimming and J lost 10 bases; unmatched junction nucleotides: 8. The CDR3 covers 13 residues. The germline gives CDR1 SQVTM, CDR2 ANQGSEA. Written as DNA, the CDR3 is TGCAGCGTTGCCCACAGGGGGCGCAGGGAGCAGTTCTTC. This sequence encodes CSVAHRGRREQFF.

The chain is built from TRBV27 and TRBJ1-4, with no clear D. Germline V gives CDR1 MNHEY, CDR2 SMNVEV (reference sequence). The CDR3 extends over 14 amino acids. V was trimmed by 5 bases and J by 11 bases, leaving 18 bases between them. The chain's CDR3 is CASSPNTVSGKLFF. DNA of the CDR3: TGTGCCAGCAGTCCAAACACCGTTTCGGGGAAACTGTTTTTT.

J is TRBJ2-6 and V is TRBV19, with a tentative D call TRBD1 (6 bases). This CDR3 is 17 amino acids long. Trimming took off 5 bases at V and 4 bases at J, with 18 bases between the two ends. The germline gives CDR1 LNHDA, CDR2 SQIVND (reference sequence). CDR3 in DNA: TGTGCCAGTAGTTACCAGGGGTCTTTTTTGGGGGCCAACGTCCTGACTTTC. Translation: CASSYQGSFLGANVLTF.

V is TRBV3-1 (or the pseudogene TRBV3-2) and J is TRBJ2-4, with TRBD2 as a possible D gene (6 bases). CDR1 and CDR2 from the germline V gene are LGHDT and YNNKEL (reference sequence). The germline V and J ends were trimmed by 4 bases and 7 bases, with 11 bases remaining between them. The CDR3 runs 13 residues. CDR3 nucleotides: TGTGCCAGCAGCCTCGGCGGGATCAACATTCAGTACTTC. Translating it yields CASSLGGINIQYF.

The rearrangement links TRBV14 to TRBJ1-2; the D is unclear. CDR1 and CDR2 (germline): SGHDN, FVKESK. CDR3 length equals 14 residues. Trimming took off 0 bases at V and 4 bases at J, with 9 bases between the two ends. CDR3 sequence reads: CASSQDLSPYGYTF. For the CDR3, the DNA is TGTGCCAGCAGCCAAGATCTGAGTCCCTATGGCTACACCTTC.

The chain uses TRBV19 and TRBJ1-4; tentative D call: TRBD1 (6 bases). Trimming shortened V by 4 bases and J by 0 bases, and 9 bases separated the two germline ends. Germline V gene lookup returns CDR1 LNHDA and CDR2 SQIVND (reference sequence). CDR3 size: 15 residues. The CDR3 spells CASSRDTATNEKLFF. Here the CDR3 DNA reads TGTGCCAGTAGTAGGGACACAGCAACTAATGAAAAACTGTTTTTT.

The chain recombines TRBV12-3 or TRBV12-4 with TRBJ1-2; TRBD1 might be the D (6 bases). V lost 8 bases and J 6 bases, leaving 10 bases between the germline ends. This CDR3 is built from 11 residues. DNA for the CDR3: TGTGCCAGCTCGGGGGGCAATGGCTACACCTTC. Encoded protein: CASSGGNGYTF.

The chain couples TRBV3-1 (or the pseudogene TRBV3-2) to TRBJ1-4; D remains ambiguous. CDR1 is LGHDT and CDR2 is YNNKEL in the germline V gene (reference sequence). CDR3 length: 11 amino acids. V was pared by 6 bases and J by 10 bases, with 9 bases between. This chain's CDR3 is CASSPGSKLFF. The CDR3 DNA reads as TGTGCCAGCAGTCCAGGATCAAAACTGTTTTTT.

The rearrangement links TRBV7-9 to TRBJ1-6; the D gene is possibly TRBD1 (6 bases). Looked up from germline, CDR1 is SEHNR and CDR2 is FQNEAQ (reference sequence). This CDR3 comprises 16 residues. V lost 5 bases and J lost 0, with 11 bases in between. In nucleotides, the CDR3 is TGTGCCAGCAGCGGGGACATTAGCTCCTATAATTCACCCCTCCACTTT. Protein product: CASSGDISSYNSPLHF.

The chain carries TRBV24-1 and TRBJ2-5; 11 bases match TRBD2. The CDR3 extends over 16 amino acids. V lost 3 bases, J lost 5 bases, and 7 bases stayed unmatched. Germline CDR1 and CDR2: KGHDR and SFDVKD. In DNA form, the CDR3 reads TGTGCCACCAGTGATCCCTTACTAGCGGGGGCTGAGACCCAGTACTTC. Protein sequence: CATSDPLLAGAETQYF.

This sequence joins TRBV15 and TRBJ2-7; 8 nucleotides align to TRBD1. The trim removed 6 bases at V and 4 bases at J, leaving 5 bases unmatched. Per the germline V gene, CDR1 is LNHNV and CDR2 is YYDKDF (reference sequence). This CDR3 contains 13 residues. CDR3 in amino acids: CATSGQGRYEQYF. Here the CDR3 DNA reads TGTGCCACCAGTGGACAGGGCAGGTACGAGCAGTACTTC.

The chain combines TRBV11-2 with TRBJ2-7; 7 bases are a match to TRBD1. Germline loops: CDR1 SGHAT, CDR2 FQNNGV. Unmatched junction bases numbered 4, after V lost 1 base and J lost 1 base. This CDR3 contains 15 residues. The CDR3 spells CASSLGGDSSYEQYF. CDR3 DNA: TGTGCCAGCAGCTTAGGAGGGGACAGTTCCTACGAGCAGTACTTC.

This clone occurred once. The chain joins TRBV6-6 to TRBJ1-2; TRBD1 aligns across 8 bases. This CDR3 is built from 16 residues. Germline V gives CDR1 MNHNY, CDR2 SVGAGI (reference sequence). J gave up 3 bases and V 7 bases, and 13 bases lay outside the gene matches. The CDR3 sequence is CASTASWDRNDYGYTF. DNA for the CDR3: TGTGCCAGCACCGCGTCGTGGGACAGGAACGACTATGGCTACACCTTC.

This sequence joins TRBV6-5 and TRBJ2-7; weak D call: TRBD1 (6 bases). The germline V gene encodes CDR1 MNHEY and CDR2 SVGAGI. Trimming took off 6 bases at V and 1 base at J, with 16 bases between the two ends. This CDR3 region has 15 residues. This CDR3 is CASRDRKGVSYEQYF. CDR3 in DNA: TGTGCCAGCAGGGATAGAAAGGGGGTATCCTACGAGCAGTACTTC.

V is TRBV6-2 or TRBV6-3 and J is TRBJ2-2; TRBD1 matches 8 bases. CDR3 length: 15 residues. The germline V gene has CDR1 MNHEY and CDR2 SVGEGT. Trimming at V came to 5 bases and at J to 5 bases, leaving 7 bases not matched to a gene. The CDR3 is CASSRATGETGELFF. DNA of the CDR3: TGTGCCAGCAGTCGCGCGACAGGGGAAACCGGGGAGCTGTTTTTT.

This clone has more than one count but fewer than ten. The chain recombines TRBV7-2 with TRBJ1-5; weak D call: TRBD1 (5 bases). The CDR3 covers 15 residues. The ends were cut back, 1 base at V and 7 bases at J, with 14 bases in the middle. The germline gives CDR1 SGHTA, CDR2 FQGNSA. The CDR3 coding sequence is TGTGCCAGCAGCTTAGTTGTAGGGGCCGACCAGCCCCAGCATTTT. Translated, it gives CASSLVVGADQPQHF.

The chain combines TRBV29-1 with TRBJ2-3, with 8 bases fitting TRBD2. Germline CDR1 is SQVTM and CDR2 is ANQGSEA. J gave up 5 bases and V 8 bases, and 21 bases lay outside the gene matches. The CDR3 covers 17 residues. The CDR3 coding sequence is TGCAGCTACAGGATCATTCGGGGGGGGGTTTCGCAAGATACGCAGTATTTT. Translated, it gives CSYRIIRGGVSQDTQYF.

This sequence joins TRBV19 and TRBJ1-1; D is unresolved. The CDR3 is 15 amino acids. Germline CDR1 reads LNHDA; CDR2 reads SQIVND (reference sequence). Trimming stripped 6 bases from V and 4 bases from J, with 18 bases between. CDR3 protein: CASSSNSMGGTEAFF. CDR3 DNA sequence: TGTGCCAGTAGCTCTAACTCAATGGGAGGCACTGAAGCTTTCTTT. Using reference TRBV19 and TRBJ1-1 for the parts outside the CDR3, the full variable domain is DGGITQSPKYLFRKEGQNVTLSCEQNLNHDAMYWYRQDPGQGLRLIYYSQIVNDFQKGDIAEGYSVSREKKESFPLTVTSAQKNPTAFYLCASSSNSMGGTEAFFGQGTRLTVV.

The CDR3 loop is CASSSGRGNGYTF. As DNA, the CDR3 is TGTGCCAGCAGTTCAGGACGGGGGAATGGCTACACCTTC. J is TRBJ1-2 and V is TRBV12-3 or TRBV12-4; possibly TRBD1 for D (5 bases). Between the trimmed V and J ends, which lost 4 bases and 6 bases, there was a span of 12 bases. This CDR3 has 13 residues.

This chain joins TRBV7-2 and TRBJ1-4; 7 nucleotides align to TRBD1. Per germline, CDR1 SGHTA and CDR2 FQGNSA. The CDR3 has 14 amino acids. The V gene end was trimmed by 5 bases and the J gene end by 10 bases; junction bases not matched to a gene: 10. Here the CDR3 reads CASSLGQYSGKLFF. The DNA for the CDR3 is TGTGCCAGCAGCCTGGGACAGTACTCTGGAAAACTGTTTTTT.

V and J are TRBV2 and TRBJ2-5; maybe TRBD1 (6 bases). In germline, CDR1 is SNHLY, CDR2 FYNNEI. The CDR3 spans 11 residues. CDR3 DNA sequence: TGTGTCGTGGACAGCCAAGAGACCCAGTACTTC. Protein sequence: CVVDSQETQYF.

As concerns this clone: Other DNA sequences in the same sample also yield this CDR3. The chain employs TRBV12-3 or TRBV12-4 and TRBJ1-2, with TRBD1 identical over 8 bases. This CDR3 is 13 amino acids long. The trim removed 6 bases at V and 4 bases at J, leaving 4 bases unmatched. Here the CDR3 reads CASSLGQGYGYTF. The CDR3 DNA is TGTGCCAGCAGCCTCGGACAGGGCTATGGCTACACCTTC.

This chain connects TRBV2 to TRBJ1-3, with D possibly TRBD1 on 5 matching bases. There are 12 residues in the CDR3. The ends were cut back, 6 bases at V and 4 bases at J, with 7 bases in the middle. Germline assignment: CDR1 SNHLY and CDR2 FYNNEI. CDR3 nucleotides: TGTGCCAGCAGGGGGCCCGGAAACACCATATATTTT. Amino acids: CASRGPGNTIYF.

The J gene is TRBJ2-7, the V gene TRBV6-5, with TRBD1 identical over 10 bases. Germline V gives CDR1 MNHEY, CDR2 SVGAGI. V shed 6 bases, J shed 5 bases, and the junction held 7 bases outside the gene matches. CDR3 length: 14 amino acids. As DNA, the CDR3 is TGTGCCAGCAGCGCCGGGACAGGGGTCCACGAGCAGTACTTC. Translation: CASSAGTGVHEQYF.

The chain recombines TRBV6-5 with TRBJ1-2; no clear D gene. In germline, CDR1 is MNHEY, CDR2 SVGAGI. CDR3 length: 13 amino acids. V lost 9 bases and J 0 bases, leaving 11 bases between the germline ends. The CDR3 sequence: CASKAPTNYGYTF. CDR3 nucleotides: TGTGCCAGTAAAGCCCCAACTAACTATGGCTACACCTTC.

The chain joins TRBV6-5 to TRBJ1-4; perhaps TRBD1 as D (6 bases). Per germline, CDR1 MNHEY and CDR2 SVGAGI. V lost 6 bases to trimming and J lost 5 bases, with 16 bases between them. The CDR3 runs to 15 residues. CDR3 in amino acids: CASRGGGRRNEKLFF. The CDR3 bases are TGTGCCAGCAGAGGGGGAGGGCGGAGGAATGAAAAACTGTTTTTT.

The chain employs TRBV5-1 and TRBJ2-2; 9 bases align to TRBD1. This CDR3 has 15 amino acids. From germline, CDR1 is SGHRS and CDR2 YFSETQ. After removal of 5 bases from V and 2 bases from J, the junction contained 4 bases not matched to a gene. In DNA form, the CDR3 reads TGCGCCAGCAGACCGACAGGGGGTAACACCGGGGAGCTGTTTTTT. It translates to CASRPTGGNTGELFF. The variable domain in full, with the rest retrieved from reference TRBV5-1 and TRBJ2-2, is KAGVTQTPRYLIKTRGQQVTLSCSPISGHRSVSWYQQTPGQGLQFLFEYFSETQRNKGNFPGRFSGRQFSNSRSEMNVSTLELGDSALYLCASRPTGGNTGELFFGEGSRLTVL.

This sequence joins TRBV3-1 (or the pseudogene TRBV3-2) and TRBJ1-2, with a tentative D call TRBD1 (6 bases). V lost 0 bases, J lost 3 bases, and 11 bases lay in between. From germline, CDR1 is LGHDT and CDR2 YNNKEL (reference sequence). This CDR3 is built from 15 residues. In DNA form, the CDR3 reads TGTGCCAGCAGCCAAGACCAGACAGGCTACTATGGCTACACCTTC. Amino acid sequence: CASSQDQTGYYGYTF.